This T cell receptor (beta chain) came from a study of control samples from healthy donors and cancer patients. The V and J ends lost 4 bases and 1 base, in that order; junction bases with no gene match: 2. CDR3 size: 15 residues. CDR1 is LGHDT, CDR2 YNNKEL, per germline (reference sequence). Sequencing used immunoSEQ multiplex PCR; TCRdb keeps in-frame clones, though not all of them. Its listing shows some 180,000 clones. The source is a woman aged 25 to 39 in good health. The chain has TRBV3-1 (or the pseudogene TRBV3-2) and TRBJ2-3; 10 nucleotides align to TRBD2. The sample was blood. The chain's CDR3 is CASSPSGGGTDTQYF. In nucleotides, the CDR3 is TGTGCCAGCAGCCCCAGCGGGGGGGGCACAGATACGCAGTATTTT.